The 21 T cell receptor beta chains presented below share a single source sample, sequenced in a study of blood T cells in healthy people across ages. The authors ran a second PCR of roughly 6 to 11 cycles using a sample-barcoded 5' primer and a J-beta primer mix. TCRdb recomputed calls from the 5' RACE reads with MiXCR, one row per CDR3 protein. The sample records 1.5 million to 2 million distinct CDR3 sequences, about 31% being singletons. The sample taken for sequencing was blood. The receptor source for this set is a woman younger than 45 in good health.

This clonotype showed up just a few times. The chain employs TRBV28 and TRBJ2-7; D is undetermined. This CDR3 spans 10 amino acids. In germline, CDR1 is MDHEN, CDR2 SYDVKM. V shed 8 bases and J shed 4 bases, with 6 bases lying between them. The CDR3 is CASLWYEQYF. CDR3 nucleotides: TGTGCCAGCCTGTGGTACGAGCAGTACTTC.

This clonotype was counted ten times or more. The V gene is TRBV27, the J gene TRBJ2-3; TRBD1 matches at 8 bases. The CDR3 runs to 15 residues. V gave up 2 bases and J gave up 4 bases; unmatched junction bases: 5. Germline CDR1 and CDR2: MNHEY and SMNVEV (reference sequence). CDR3 DNA sequence: TGTGCCAGCAGTTTACAGGGGGCGCGCGCAGATACGCAGTATTTT. It yields the protein CASSLQGARADTQYF.

This clonotype was seen only a few times. The DNA of the CDR3 is TGTGCCAGCAGTTTAAGGACAAATGAAAAACTGTTTTTT. Translated: CASSLRTNEKLFF. The chain combines TRBV12-3 or TRBV12-4 with TRBJ1-4; D perhaps matches TRBD1 (5 bases). The CDR3 spans 13 residues. V was clipped by 2 bases and J by 5 bases, with 6 bases between them.

This clonotype was picked up a small number of times. The rearrangement uses TRBV9 and TRBJ2-1, with TRBD1 as a possible D gene (6 bases). The germline V and J ends were trimmed by 9 bases and 2 bases, with 21 bases remaining between them. Germline CDR1 is SGDLS and CDR2 is YYNGEE. The CDR3 length is 16 residues. CDR3 amino acids: CANPWDTRGPYNEQFF. Here the CDR3 DNA reads TGTGCCAACCCCTGGGACACCCGAGGCCCCTACAATGAGCAGTTCTTC.

This clonotype was counted between two and nine times. The chain joins TRBV10-2 to TRBJ2-3, with D tentatively TRBD2 (5 bases). Germline lookup yields CDR1 WSHSY and CDR2 SAAADI. Trimming pared 7 bases from V and 4 bases from J, leaving 12 bases between. This CDR3 contains 13 residues. The CDR3 DNA is TGCGCCAGCACACGGGGAGCGGCAGATACGCAGTATTTT. Amino acid sequence: CASTRGAADTQYF.

This clonotype was seen a handful of times. In nucleotides, the CDR3 is TGTGCCAGCACGCCCCGGGGACTTAATGTCTACGAGCAGTACTTC. Encoded protein: CASTPRGLNVYEQYF. This chain uses TRBV7-9 with TRBJ2-7; weak D call: TRBD2 (6 bases). Germline lookup yields CDR1 SEHNR and CDR2 FQNEAQ (reference sequence). The CDR3 has 15 amino acids. V lost 7 bases, J lost 3 bases, and 19 bases lay in between.

Regarding this clonotype: Relative to the germline gene, one junction end is altered; a read error may explain this. V and J are TRBV2 and TRBJ1-2, with unresolved D. The CDR3 totals 13 residues. Germline CDR1 reads SNHLY; CDR2 reads FYNNEI. In DNA, the CDR3 is TGCGCCAGCAGTGAATTGCCCAGCTATGGCTACACCTTC. Its translation: CASSELPSYGYTF.

The gene calls are TRBV21-1 and TRBJ1-6. TRBV21-1 is annotated as a pseudogene. CDR3 length: 14 residues. CDR3 DNA sequence: TGTGCCAGCGGCAAAGAAGGGAAGGATTCACCCCTCCACTTT. Residues: CASGKEGKDSPLHF.

Only a few counts were recorded for this clonotype. The rearrangement links TRBV3-1 to TRBJ1-2, with TRBD1 matching 7 bases. The CDR3 extends over 15 amino acids. Unmatched junction bases numbered 5, after V lost 2 bases and J lost 2 bases. Per germline, CDR1 LGHDT and CDR2 YNNKEL (reference sequence). CDR3 loop: CASSQRDRVNYGYTF. The CDR3 DNA is TGTGCCAGCAGCCAACGAGACAGGGTCAACTATGGCTACACCTTC.

The chain employs TRBV4-1 and TRBJ1-2; 7 bases agree with TRBD1. The germline V gene has CDR1 MGHRA and CDR2 YSYEKL. V dropped 3 bases and J dropped 4; count of bases not matched to a gene: 8. This CDR3 is 15 amino acids long. In DNA form, the CDR3 reads TGCGCCAGCAGCCAGGGCCCGGGACAGACCTATGGCTACACCTTC. It specifies CASSQGPGQTYGYTF.

This clonotype was seen a handful of times. This chain uses TRBV29-1 with TRBJ2-1; D is possibly TRBD1 (6 bases). This CDR3 spans 13 amino acids. From germline, CDR1 is SQVTM and CDR2 ANQGSEA. Trimming removed 1 base at V and 8 bases at J, with 12 bases between. The CDR3, as DNA: TGCAGCGTTGAAGGGGGGCCCTCCGATGAGCAGTTCTTC. Translated: CSVEGGPSDEQFF.

This sequence joins TRBV14 and TRBJ1-2; D may be TRBD1 (6 bases). CDR3 length equals 15 residues. CDR1 and CDR2 from the germline V gene are SGHDN and FVKESK. Trimming stripped 4 bases from V and 2 bases from J, with 14 bases between. Here the CDR3 DNA reads TGTGCCAGCAGCCCAGACCTCGGACAGAACTATGGCTACACCTTC. Translated, it gives CASSPDLGQNYGYTF.

A remark on this clonotype: The junction departs from the called germline gene at one end, perhaps through a read error. The V gene is TRBV5-1, the J gene TRBJ1-2; 7 nucleotides agree with TRBD1. The CDR3 is 15 residues long. From germline, CDR1 is SGHRS and CDR2 YFSETQ. CDR3 sequence (DNA): TGCGCCAGCAGCTTGGACAGGGGAGCTAACTATGGCTGCACCTTC. Translating gives CASSLDRGANYGCTF. Filled out from reference TRBV5-1 and TRBJ1-2, the complete variable domain reads KAGVTQTPRYLIKTRGQQVTLSCSPISGHRSVSWYQQTPGQGLQFLFEYFSETQRNKGNFPGRFSGRQFSNSRSEMNVSTLELGDSALYLCASSLDRGANYGCTFGSGTRLTVV.

This chain uses TRBV5-1 with TRBJ2-1; 7 bases agree with TRBD2. This CDR3 has 15 amino acids. The V gene's germline CDR1 is SGHRS and CDR2 YFSETQ. J gave up 9 bases and V 5 bases, and 14 bases lay outside the gene matches. The DNA for the CDR3 is TGCGCCAGCAGTAAGGACTCGACTAGCCGGGGTGAGCAGTTCTTC. Its protein product is CASSKDSTSRGEQFF.

The chain carries TRBV6-1 and TRBJ2-3; 11 nucleotides match TRBD1. The CDR3 is 14 residues long. The junction had 5 bases not matched to a gene; V was cut back by 8 bases and J by 4 bases. Germline V gene data show CDR1 as MNHNS and CDR2 as SASEGT. The CDR3 protein is CASSGTGGPDTQYF. The DNA of the CDR3 is TGTGCCAGCTCAGGGACAGGGGGACCAGATACGCAGTATTTT.

This clonotype was counted a few times. V gene TRBV7-9 combines with J gene TRBJ2-1; 10 bases fit TRBD2. The germline V gene has CDR1 SEHNR and CDR2 FQNEAQ (reference sequence). The CDR3 loop spans 16 amino acids. The V segment lost 4 bases and the J segment 4 bases; nucleotides outside the gene matches: 7. The CDR3 loop is CASSSIRLAGYNEQFF. The CDR3 DNA sequence: TGTGCCAGCAGCTCCATAAGACTAGCGGGTTACAATGAGCAGTTCTTC.

In its sample, this clonotype was seen a few times. The chain uses TRBV20-1 and TRBJ2-1; 11 positions match TRBD2. This CDR3 is 13 amino acids long. Germline V CDR1 and CDR2: DFQATT, SNEGSKA (reference sequence). After removal of 5 bases from V and 9 bases from J, the junction contained 6 bases not matched to a gene. The CDR3: CSASLAGGSEQFF. CDR3 sequence (DNA): TGCAGTGCTTCTCTAGCGGGAGGTAGTGAGCAGTTCTTC.

Only a few counts were recorded for this clonotype. The chain is built from TRBV27 and TRBJ2-3; 14 bases map to TRBD2. The CDR3 is 18 amino acids. Germline values: CDR1 MNHEY, CDR2 SMNVEV (reference sequence). J was trimmed by 0 bases and V by 8 bases; bases with no gene match: 10. CDR3 in DNA: TGTGCCAGCTGCCCCGGACTAGCGGGGGGCCCCAGCACAGATACGCAGTATTTT. Translation gives CASCPGLAGGPSTDTQYF.

The chain combines TRBV7-9 with TRBJ2-5, with D perhaps TRBD1 (5 bases). The V end was cut by 0 bases, the J end by 1 base, with 12 bases between. The CDR3 is 16 residues long. CDR1 SEHNR and CDR2 FQNEAQ come from the germline V gene (reference sequence). The CDR3 loop is CASSLAPDRIQETQYF. The CDR3 nucleotides are TGTGCCAGCAGCTTAGCCCCAGACAGAATCCAAGAGACCCAGTACTTC.

This clonotype has only a few counts. The chain carries TRBV27 and TRBJ2-7, with TRBD1 matching over 10 bases. This CDR3 region has 14 residues. V gave up 3 bases and J gave up 6 bases; unmatched junction bases: 5. Germline V gene sequence: CDR1 MNHEY, CDR2 SMNVEV (reference sequence). The CDR3 is CASSFSTGGAEQYF. The CDR3 bases are TGTGCCAGCAGTTTCTCGACAGGGGGCGCCGAGCAGTACTTC.

The chain is built from TRBV19 and TRBJ2-3, with D tentatively TRBD2 (6 bases). CDR3 length: 13 residues. Germline lookup yields CDR1 LNHDA and CDR2 SQIVND (reference sequence). V lost 9 bases and J 5 bases, leaving 15 bases between the germline ends. CDR3 protein: CASTIGSGDTQYF. DNA of the CDR3: TGTGCCAGCACGATCGGGAGCGGAGATACGCAGTATTTT.